This entry lists 2 T cell receptor beta chains sequenced from one sample in a study of cytomegalovirus exposure and HLA in healthy donors. Primers for the PCR totalled 60 Vbeta and 13 Jbeta. Clones were read by immunoSEQ multiplex PCR, and TCRdb kept only the in-frame ones, dropping some. The sample carries about 180,000 clones, 80% recorded once. The specimen sequenced was PBMCs. These receptors came from a man between 35 and 55 years old in good health and CMV-seronegative.

V and J are TRBV6-1 and TRBJ1-4; TRBD1 aligns across 10 bases. The junction had 7 bases not matched to a gene; V was cut back by 5 bases and J by 13 bases. The CDR3 is made up of 13 amino acids. Germline CDR1 is MNHNS and CDR2 is SASEGT. CDR3 loop: CASSTGQGKGLFF. CDR3 in DNA: TGTGCCAGCAGTACGGGACAGGGGAAGGGACTGTTTTTT.

The rearrangement uses TRBV4-1 and TRBJ2-2; 8 bases align to TRBD1. The germline gives CDR1 MGHRA, CDR2 YSYEKL. J lost 4 bases, V lost 3 bases, and 13 bases had no gene match. CDR3 length equals 18 residues. DNA of the CDR3: TGCGCCAGCAGCCACGGTCGTGAGGGACAGGTTTTCACCGGGGAGCTGTTTTTT. It translates to CASSHGREGQVFTGELFF.